Listed here are 19 T cell receptor beta chains from one sample, sequenced in a study of T cells in Graves' hyperthyroidism and ophthalmopathy. Researchers took RNA transcripts and amplified the TCR beta CDR3 regions from them. HTBI primers drove first-round RT-PCR of the TCR CDR3. MiXCR, applied by TCRdb to the multiplex PCR reads, yields one record per CDR3 protein. In the table there are about 740,000 distinct CDR3 sequences, 13% to 15% of which are singletons. The sample comprised blood. The receptor set was obtained from a woman aged 18-29 years with Graves' hyperthyroidism.

This chain uses TRBV19 with TRBJ1-1; TRBD1 might be the D (6 bases). V dropped 1 base and J dropped 9 bases, with 12 bases sitting between them. The CDR3 has 13 amino acids. Germline assignment: CDR1 LNHDA and CDR2 SQIVND (reference sequence). The CDR3 spells CASSIGWTDKAFF. In nucleotides, the CDR3 is TGTGCCAGTAGTATAGGATGGACAGACAAAGCTTTCTTT. The entire variable domain, with the rest obtained from reference TRBV19 and TRBJ1-1, is as follows: DGGITQSPKYLFRKEGQNVTLSCEQNLNHDAMYWYRQDPGQGLRLIYYSQIVNDFQKGDIAEGYSVSREKKESFPLTVTSAQKNPTAFYLCASSIGWTDKAFFGQGTRLTVV.

The CDR3 region has the DNA TGCGCCAGCAGTGAGTCGACGGGACTAGCGAGGAACGATGAGCAGTTCTTC. Residues: CASSESTGLARNDEQFF. The chain uses TRBV10-2 and TRBJ2-1; 10 nucleotides agree with TRBD2. The germline V gene has CDR1 WSHSY and CDR2 SAAADI. Trimming took 0 bases from V and 8 from J; bases not matched to a gene: 10. The CDR3 loop spans 17 amino acids.

The rearrangement uses TRBV12-3 or TRBV12-4 and TRBJ2-7, with 8 bases aligning to TRBD2. This CDR3 is 14 amino acids long. V trimming: 3 bases; J trimming: 7 bases; junction bases outside the gene matches: 8. CDR3 in amino acids: CASSFSGGLNEQYF. In DNA, the CDR3 is TGTGCCAGCAGTTTCAGCGGGGGCCTCAATGAGCAGTACTTC.

In its sample, this clonotype was seen many times. The chain recombines TRBV9 with TRBJ2-1, with 13 bases aligning to TRBD2. This CDR3 has 17 residues. V lost 3 bases and J lost 8; bases outside the gene matches: 11. CDR1 is SGDLS and CDR2 is YYNGEE in the germline V gene. The CDR3 loop reads CASSGGLAGTNVDEQFF. CDR3 in DNA: TGTGCCAGCAGCGGGGGACTAGCGGGAACTAATGTCGATGAGCAGTTCTTC.

This chain links TRBV11-2 with TRBJ1-1; 8 nucleotides agree with TRBD1. Looked up from germline, CDR1 is SGHAT and CDR2 is FQNNGV. Trimming took 1 base from V and 1 from J; bases not matched to a gene: 5. The CDR3 runs 16 residues. CDR3 coding DNA: TGTGCCAGCAGCTTAGGGGACAGGCGTCGGAACACTGAAGCTTTCTTT. Amino acids: CASSLGDRRRNTEAFF.

This clonotype was observed many times. This rearrangement joins TRBV9 to TRBJ1-2, with D perhaps TRBD1 (5 bases). Trimming cost V 0 bases and J 0 bases, with 9 bases left between them. In germline, CDR1 is SGDLS, CDR2 YYNGEE. The CDR3 contains 15 residues. The CDR3 is CASSVEGTTNYGYTF. Written as DNA, the CDR3 is TGTGCCAGCAGCGTAGAGGGGACGACTAACTATGGCTACACCTTC.

The V and J genes are TRBV20-1 and TRBJ2-3; D unclear. There are 14 residues in the CDR3. V was shortened by 6 bases and J by 0 bases, with 13 bases between the two germline ends. CDR1 is DFQATT and CDR2 is SNEGSKA in the germline V gene (reference sequence). CDR3 coding DNA: TGCAGTGCAAGACTCGACACGAGCACAGATACGCAGTATTTT. Translating gives CSARLDTSTDTQYF.

This clonotype occurred many times. The J gene is TRBJ2-1, the V gene TRBV3-1; D may be TRBD1 (5 bases). The ends were cut back, 2 bases at V and 5 bases at J, with 19 bases in the middle. From germline, CDR1 is LGHDT and CDR2 YNNKEL (reference sequence). The CDR3 spans 17 residues. The CDR3 loop is CASSQLMTRTLDNEQFF. CDR3 nucleotides: TGTGCCAGCAGCCAACTAATGACTCGGACACTTGACAATGAGCAGTTCTTC.

Many counts were recorded for this clonotype. J is TRBJ2-7 and V is TRBV11-2; no definite D call. Germline CDR1 and CDR2: SGHAT and FQNNGV. CDR3 length equals 14 residues. V lost 0 bases, J lost 6 bases, and 12 bases lay in between. The CDR3, as DNA: TGTGCCAGCAGCTTAGAGTTTGGCGCCCTCGAGCAGTACTTC. It specifies CASSLEFGALEQYF.

This clonotype was seen ten or more times. The chain is built from TRBV28 and TRBJ2-1; 7 bases are shared with TRBD2. The V gene's germline CDR1 is MDHEN and CDR2 SYDVKM. The CDR3 spans 17 residues. With V trimmed by 1 base and J by 4 bases, 10 bases remained unmatched. CDR3 in amino acids: CASSLSWRESGYNEQFF. Here the CDR3 DNA reads TGTGCCAGCAGTTTATCCTGGCGGGAGTCAGGGTACAATGAGCAGTTCTTC. Drawing the rest from reference TRBV28 and TRBJ2-1, the complete variable domain is DVKVTQSSRYLVKRTGEKVFLECVQDMDHENMFWYRQDPGLGLRLIYFSYDVKMKEKGDIPEGYSVSREKKERFSLILESASTNQTSMYLCASSLSWRESGYNEQFFGPGTRLTVL.

In this sample, this clonotype turned up a few times. A junction boundary mismatches the germline segment, possibly from a read error. This chain joins TRBV5-1 and TRBJ2-3; the D is unclear. This CDR3 has 16 amino acids. Germline V CDR1 and CDR2: SGHRS, YFSETQ. CDR3 in DNA: TGCGCCAACAGCCAGGAAGTCGACTCTCGCACAGATACGCAGTATTTT. This sequence encodes CANSQEVDSRTDTQYF.

This clonotype was counted between two and nine times. The CDR3, as DNA: TGCAGTGCTCCGAGACCGACTAGCGGGAGTGGTGAGCAGTTCTTC. It encodes CSAPRPTSGSGEQFF. The chain combines TRBV20-1 with TRBJ2-1, with 12 bases matching TRBD2. This CDR3 comprises 15 residues. The V gene end was trimmed by 5 bases and the J gene end by 9 bases; junction bases not matched to a gene: 11. CDR1 and CDR2 (germline): DFQATT, SNEGSKA (reference sequence).

This clonotype was counted only a few times. The CDR3 region is CASSYSGTSGRRREEYF. CDR3 DNA: TGTGCCAGCAGTTACTCGGGGACTAGCGGGAGACGGCGGGAGGAGTACTTC. V is TRBV6-5 and J is TRBJ2-7; TRBD2 agrees at 14 bases. This CDR3 is 17 amino acids long. Germline V gene data show CDR1 as MNHEY and CDR2 as SVGAGI. Trimming cost V 0 bases and J 11 bases; bases outside gene matches: 12.

In its sample, this clonotype was seen many times. The chain employs TRBV18 and TRBJ2-5; 8 nucleotides match TRBD1. J gave up 5 bases and V 1 base, and 9 bases lay outside the gene matches. The CDR3 consists of 16 residues. From germline, CDR1 is KGHSH and CDR2 LQKENI. CDR3 nucleotides: TGTGCCAGCTCACCACGAGGACAGGGTATGGAGGAGACCCAGTACTTC. This gives the protein CASSPRGQGMEETQYF.

This chain connects TRBV19 to TRBJ1-4; D might be TRBD1 (5 bases). The V end was cut by 8 bases, the J end by 3 bases, with 10 bases between. The CDR3 has 13 amino acids. In germline, CDR1 is LNHDA, CDR2 SQIVND (reference sequence). The CDR3 sequence: CASSTESNEKLFF. The CDR3 region has the DNA TGTGCCAGTTCGACAGAATCTAATGAAAAACTGTTTTTT.

This clonotype occurred a few times. The CDR3 DNA reads TGTGCCAGCTCACCAAGGCCTAGCGGGAGGGCCGGCAATGAGCAGTTCTTC. This sequence encodes CASSPRPSGRAGNEQFF. V gene TRBV18 combines with J gene TRBJ2-1; TRBD2 agrees at 12 bases. The CDR3 is made up of 17 amino acids. V gave up 2 bases and J gave up 6 bases; unmatched junction bases: 8. CDR1 and CDR2 from the germline V gene are KGHSH and LQKENI.

Ten or more counts support this clonotype. This chain joins TRBV5-1 and TRBJ2-7; tentatively, D is TRBD2 (6 bases). Germline CDR1 SGHRS, CDR2 YFSETQ. Trimming removed 0 bases at V and 5 bases at J, with 15 bases between. The CDR3 has 15 residues. In DNA, the CDR3 is TGCGCCAGCAGCTTGGGGCCGGGAGAGGTTAACGAGCAGTACTTC. The encoded protein is CASSLGPGEVNEQYF.

This clonotype showed up many times. This chain joins TRBV7-9 and TRBJ1-1; 9 bases line up with TRBD1. This CDR3 is 15 amino acids long. The V gene end was trimmed by 1 base and the J gene end by 4 bases; junction bases not matched to a gene: 4. CDR1 SEHNR and CDR2 FQNEAQ come from the germline V gene (reference sequence). CDR3: CASSLDRGLSTEAFF. In DNA form, the CDR3 reads TGTGCCAGCAGCTTAGACAGGGGGCTCAGCACTGAAGCTTTCTTT.

This clonotype was picked up a small number of times. The gene calls are TRBV6-1 and TRBJ2-1; perhaps D is TRBD1 or TRBD2 (5 bases each). V gave up 8 bases and J gave up 8 bases, with 19 bases separating them. The CDR3 runs 14 residues. Germline values: CDR1 MNHNS, CDR2 SASEGT. The CDR3 DNA reads TGTGCCAGCCGCCCGGCAGGGTGGGGAGATGAGCAGTTCTTC. Translation: CASRPAGWGDEQFF.